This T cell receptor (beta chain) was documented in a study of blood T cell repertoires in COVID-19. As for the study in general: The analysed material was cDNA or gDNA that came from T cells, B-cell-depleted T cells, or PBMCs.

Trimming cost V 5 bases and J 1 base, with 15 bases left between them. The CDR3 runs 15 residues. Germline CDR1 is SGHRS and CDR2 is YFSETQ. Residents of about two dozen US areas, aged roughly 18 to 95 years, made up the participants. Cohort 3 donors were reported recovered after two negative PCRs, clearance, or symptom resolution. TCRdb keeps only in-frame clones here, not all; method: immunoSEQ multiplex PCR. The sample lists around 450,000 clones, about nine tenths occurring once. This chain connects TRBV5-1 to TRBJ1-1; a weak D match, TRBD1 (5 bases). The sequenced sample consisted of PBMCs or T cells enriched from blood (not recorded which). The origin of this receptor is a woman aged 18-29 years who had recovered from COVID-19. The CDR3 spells CASRLDIRGNTEAFF. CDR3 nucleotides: TGCGCCAGCAGACTCGATATAAGGGGGAACACTGAAGCTTTCTTT.